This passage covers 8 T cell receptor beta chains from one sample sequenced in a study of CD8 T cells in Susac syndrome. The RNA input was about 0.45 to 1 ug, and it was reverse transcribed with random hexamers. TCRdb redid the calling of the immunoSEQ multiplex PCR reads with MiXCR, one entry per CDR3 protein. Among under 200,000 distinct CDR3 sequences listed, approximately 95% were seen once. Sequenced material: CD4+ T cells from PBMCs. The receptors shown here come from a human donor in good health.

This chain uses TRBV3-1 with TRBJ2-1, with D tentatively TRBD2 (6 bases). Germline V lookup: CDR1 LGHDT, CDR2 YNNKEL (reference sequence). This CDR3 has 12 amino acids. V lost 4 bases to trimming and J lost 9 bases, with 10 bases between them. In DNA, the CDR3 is TGTGCCAGCAGCCTAGGGCGGGGTGAGCAGTTCTTC. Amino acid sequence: CASSLGRGEQFF.

The CDR3 nucleotides are TGTGCCAGCAGTTTGGGACAGGGAGGCCCTGGGGATGGCTACACCTTC. Amino acid sequence: CASSLGQGGPGDGYTF. The chain recombines TRBV28 with TRBJ1-2, with 9 bases identical to TRBD1. J was trimmed by 6 bases and V by 3 bases; bases with no gene match: 11. Germline CDR1 is MDHEN and CDR2 is SYDVKM. The CDR3 runs to 16 residues.

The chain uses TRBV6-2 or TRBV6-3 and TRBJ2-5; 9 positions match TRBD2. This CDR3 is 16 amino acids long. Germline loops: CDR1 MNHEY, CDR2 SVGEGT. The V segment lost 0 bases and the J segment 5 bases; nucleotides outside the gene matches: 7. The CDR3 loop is CASSYSRTSDRETQYF. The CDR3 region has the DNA TGTGCCAGCAGTTACTCGAGGACTAGCGATCGGGAGACCCAGTACTTC.

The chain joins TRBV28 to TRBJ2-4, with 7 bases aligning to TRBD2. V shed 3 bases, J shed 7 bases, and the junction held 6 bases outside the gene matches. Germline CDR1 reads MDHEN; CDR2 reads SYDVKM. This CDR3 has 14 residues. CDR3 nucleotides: TGTGCCAGCAGTTTCAGCGGGGTTTGGAACATTCAGTACTTC. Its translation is CASSFSGVWNIQYF.

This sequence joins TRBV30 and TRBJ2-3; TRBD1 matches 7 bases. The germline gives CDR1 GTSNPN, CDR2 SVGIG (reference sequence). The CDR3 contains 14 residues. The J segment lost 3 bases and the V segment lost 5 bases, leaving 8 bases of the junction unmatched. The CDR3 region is CAWRAGTETDTQYF. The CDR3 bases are TGTGCCTGGCGCGCCGGGACAGAAACAGATACGCAGTATTTT.

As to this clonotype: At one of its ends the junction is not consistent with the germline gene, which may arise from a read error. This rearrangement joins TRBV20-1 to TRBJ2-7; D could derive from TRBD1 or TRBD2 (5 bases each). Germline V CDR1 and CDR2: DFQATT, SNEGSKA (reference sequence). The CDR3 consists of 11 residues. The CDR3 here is CSAYGLGELYF. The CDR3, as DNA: TGCAGTGCTTATGGCTTGGGGGAGCTGTACTTC.

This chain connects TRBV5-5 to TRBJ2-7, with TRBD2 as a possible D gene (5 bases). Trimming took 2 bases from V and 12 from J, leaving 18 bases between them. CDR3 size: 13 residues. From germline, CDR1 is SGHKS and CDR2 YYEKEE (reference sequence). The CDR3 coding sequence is TGTGCCAGCAGCTTATCCGACGCGGGCGGTCGGTACTTC. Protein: CASSLSDAGGRYF.

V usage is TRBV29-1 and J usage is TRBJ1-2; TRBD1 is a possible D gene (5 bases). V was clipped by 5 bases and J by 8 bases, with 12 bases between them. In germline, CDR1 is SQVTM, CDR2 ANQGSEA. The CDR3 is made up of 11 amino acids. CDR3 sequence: CSVSQGGGYTF. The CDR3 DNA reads TGCAGCGTTTCTCAGGGTGGCGGCTACACCTTC.